This section outlines one TCR beta chain sequence together with its context. What it binds is not known. This record comes from a study of cytomegalovirus exposure and HLA in healthy donors. At the level of the study: As released early, the data held roughly 85 million unique TCRs from HLA-typed donors. Of all 400 or so donors who were genotyped, around 79% belonged to the Caucasian-associated ancestry cluster. Study-level findings and limits: Judged likely to be a sequencing artifact was a cluster of highly shared sequence variants.

CDR1 SGHDT and CDR2 YYEEEE come from the germline V gene. This CDR3 has 16 amino acids. Trimming cost V 2 bases and J 2 bases; bases outside gene matches: 7. With 60 Vbeta and 13 Jbeta primers, the PCR was carried out. TCRdb's table, derived via immunoSEQ multiplex PCR, lists solely in-frame clones and lacks some. In the table there are approximately 93,000 clones, approximately 60% of which are singletons. The receptor comes from a boy aged 5-17 years in good health and CMV-seropositive. Sequencing input: PBMCs. V gene TRBV5-6 combines with J gene TRBJ2-1; 7 bases align to TRBD2. The CDR3: CASSLRTSVAYNEQFF. The CDR3 region has the DNA TGTGCCAGCAGCTTAAGAACTAGCGTTGCCTACAATGAGCAGTTCTTC.